The 22 T cell receptor beta chains reported below all come from one sample, sequenced in a study of blood T cell repertoires in COVID-19. TCRdb keeps only in-frame clones here, not all; method: immunoSEQ multiplex PCR. The data hold 70,000 or so clones, with 75% to 90% observed a single time. The sample consisted of peripheral blood. These receptors all come from a woman at least 80 years old with active or convalescent COVID-19.

By share, this clone counts as large. The genes are TRBV24-1 and TRBJ2-3; D perhaps matches TRBD1 (6 bases). Trimming stripped 7 bases from V and 4 bases from J, with 14 bases between. The germline V gene has CDR1 KGHDR and CDR2 SFDVKD. This CDR3 is 14 amino acids long. The chain's CDR3 is CATRDTGNPDTQYF. CDR3 sequence (DNA): TGTGCCACCAGAGACACAGGGAACCCAGATACGCAGTATTTT.

V is TRBV18 and J is TRBJ2-2; unclear D gene. The germline CDR1 and CDR2 sequences are KGHSH and LQKENI. Deletions cut 7 bases from V and 3 bases from J, with 6 bases between. The CDR3 length is 12 residues. CDR3 region: CASWHDTGELFF. CDR3 coding DNA: TGTGCCAGCTGGCATGACACCGGGGAGCTGTTTTTT. Full variable domain (rest looked up from reference TRBV18 and TRBJ2-2): NAGVMQNPRHLVRRRGQEARLRCSPMKGHSHVYWYRQLPEEGLKFMVYLQKENIIDESGMPKERFSAEFPKEGPSILRIQQVVRGDSAAYFCASWHDTGELFFGEGSRLTVL.

The chain combines TRBV10-1 with TRBJ2-1; D possibly corresponds to TRBD1 (6 bases). CDR1 WNHNN and CDR2 SYGVQD come from the germline V gene (reference sequence). V dropped 2 bases and J dropped 9 bases, with 11 bases sitting between them. This CDR3 has 13 amino acids. The CDR3 spells CASSEQQGFEQFF. The CDR3 DNA sequence: TGCGCCAGCAGTGAGCAACAGGGTTTTGAGCAGTTCTTC.

The chain carries TRBV30 and TRBJ1-4; TRBD1 matches 7 bases. Germline V gives CDR1 GTSNPN, CDR2 SVGIG (reference sequence). J lost 4 bases, V lost 3 bases, and 8 bases had no gene match. The CDR3 length is 15 residues. CDR3: CAWRETGSINEKLFF. The CDR3 DNA sequence: TGTGCCTGGAGGGAGACAGGGAGCATTAATGAAAAACTGTTTTTT. Complete variable domain (other parts from reference TRBV30 and TRBJ1-4): SQTIHQWPATLVQPVGSPLSLECTVEGTSNPNLYWYRQAAGRGLQLLFYSVGIGQISSEVPQNLSASRPQDRQFILSSKKLLLSDSGFYLCAWRETGSINEKLFFGSGTQLSVL.

The V gene is TRBV19, the J gene TRBJ1-6, with 7 bases that match TRBD1. This CDR3 contains 13 residues. With V trimmed by 7 bases and J by 8 bases, 5 bases remained unmatched. CDR1 and CDR2 (germline): LNHDA, SQIVND (reference sequence). CDR3 in amino acids: CASNARGDSPLHF. DNA of the CDR3: TGTGCCAGTAACGCCAGGGGGGATTCACCCCTCCACTTT. The full variable domain, completed using reference TRBV19 and TRBJ1-6, is DGGITQSPKYLFRKEGQNVTLSCEQNLNHDAMYWYRQDPGQGLRLIYYSQIVNDFQKGDIAEGYSVSREKKESFPLTVTSAQKNPTAFYLCASNARGDSPLHFGNGTRLTVT.

This chain links TRBV11-3 with TRBJ1-3; 7 bases agree with TRBD1. Looked up from germline, CDR1 is SGHNT and CDR2 is YENEEA. The CDR3 is made up of 15 amino acids. V trimming: 4 bases; J trimming: 4 bases; junction bases outside the gene matches: 7. The CDR3 loop is CASSSRGGSGNTIYF. CDR3 sequence (DNA): TGTGCCAGCAGCTCACGAGGGGGCTCGGGAAACACCATATATTTT. Complete variable domain (other parts from reference TRBV11-3 and TRBJ1-3): EAGVVQSPRYKIIEKKQPVAFWCNPISGHNTLYWYLQNLGQGPELLIRYENEEAVDDSQLPKDRFSAERLKGVDSTLKIQPAELGDSAVYLCASSSRGGSGNTIYFGEGSWLTVV.

The chain combines TRBV28 with TRBJ2-7; 7 bases match TRBD2. In germline, CDR1 is MDHEN, CDR2 SYDVKM. CDR3 size: 13 residues. The trim removed 6 bases at V and 5 bases at J, leaving 7 bases unmatched. CDR3 bases: TGTGCCAGCAGCCTACTAGCGTGGGACGAGCAGTACTTC. Its protein product is CASSLLAWDEQYF. Full variable domain (outside the CDR3, taken from reference TRBV28 and TRBJ2-7): DVKVTQSSRYLVKRTGEKVFLECVQDMDHENMFWYRQDPGLGLRLIYFSYDVKMKEKGDIPEGYSVSREKKERFSLILESASTNQTSMYLCASSLLAWDEQYFGPGTRLTVT.

The rearrangement joins TRBV7-2 to TRBJ2-4, with D perhaps matching TRBD2 (6 bases). Germline-derived CDR1 and CDR2 are SGHTA and FQGNSA. The CDR3 contains 13 residues. V dropped 7 bases and J dropped 5 bases, with 12 bases sitting between them. The chain's CDR3 is CASTPPGENIQYF. The CDR3 bases are TGTGCCAGCACCCCGCCGGGGGAAAACATTCAGTACTTC.

This clone has just one count. The chain uses TRBV30 and TRBJ1-2; 9 nucleotides agree with TRBD1. V was clipped by 7 bases and J by 3 bases; unmatched bases: 15. Germline V gene data show CDR1 as GTSNPN and CDR2 as SVGIG (reference sequence). The CDR3 consists of 16 residues. The CDR3 bases are TGTGCCTCCCCATTTGGGTACAGGGGGCAAGACTATGGCTACACCTTC. Amino acid sequence: CASPFGYRGQDYGYTF.

The rearrangement links TRBV12-5 to TRBJ2-6; D is uncertain. CDR3 length: 13 residues. V gave up 7 bases and J gave up 0 bases, with 4 bases separating them. CDR1 is LGHNT, CDR2 FRNRAP, per germline. DNA of the CDR3: TGTGCTAGTGCCTCCTCTGGGGCCAACGTCCTGACTTTC. It encodes CASASSGANVLTF. Full variable domain (missing parts from reference TRBV12-5 and TRBJ2-6): DARVTQTPRHKVTEMGQEVTMRCQPILGHNTVFWYRQTMMQGLELLAYFRNRAPLDDSGMPKDRFSAEMPDATLATLKIQPSEPRDSAVYFCASASSGANVLTFGAGSRLTVL.

The chain employs TRBV4-3 and TRBJ1-2, with 10 bases that match TRBD1. The germline V gene has CDR1 LGHNA and CDR2 YSLEER. With V trimmed by 1 base and J by 3 bases, 2 bases remained unmatched. This CDR3 is built from 15 residues. The CDR3 spells CASSQAGQGDYGYTF. For the CDR3, the DNA is TGCGCCAGCAGCCAAGCCGGACAGGGGGACTATGGCTACACCTTC.

V and J are TRBV5-6 and TRBJ2-4; no clear D gene. V lost 4 bases and J 8 bases, leaving 13 bases between the germline ends. This CDR3 region has 13 residues. Germline V CDR1 and CDR2: SGHDT, YYEEEE. The CDR3 reads CASSREAFDIQYF. DNA of the CDR3: TGTGCCAGCAGCCGAGAGGCATTTGACATTCAGTACTTC.

This chain joins TRBV6-5 and TRBJ2-7; 7 bases map to TRBD1. With 6 bases clipped from V and 4 bases from J, the junction kept 6 bases outside the gene matches. Germline V lookup: CDR1 MNHEY, CDR2 SVGAGI. CDR3 length: 13 residues. As DNA, the CDR3 is TGTGCCAGCAGGCGACAGGGTGGTTACGAGCAGTACTTC. Amino acid sequence: CASRRQGGYEQYF.

V gene TRBV5-1 combines with J gene TRBJ1-2; D is uncertain. CDR1 and CDR2 (germline): SGHRS, YFSETQ. Deletions cut 0 bases from V and 2 bases from J, with 11 bases between. The CDR3 consists of 15 residues. The CDR3 coding sequence is TGCGCCAGCAGCTTGGCGGCCGAGGCCAACTATGGCTACACCTTC. Residues: CASSLAAEANYGYTF.

This clone was seen once. The chain uses TRBV6-1 and TRBJ1-2; TRBD1 is a possible D gene (5 bases). V gave up 1 base and J gave up 5 bases, with 8 bases separating them. The CDR3 is made up of 13 amino acids. Germline-derived CDR1 and CDR2 are MNHNS and SASEGT. The CDR3 region has the DNA TGTGCCAGCAGTGAAGGACAGACTTATGGCTACACCTTC. This codes for CASSEGQTYGYTF.

The rearrangement uses TRBV9 and TRBJ1-3; D not resolved. CDR1 and CDR2 (germline): SGDLS, YYNGEE. The CDR3 covers 13 residues. V lost 4 bases and J lost 4, with 9 bases in between. CDR3 DNA sequence: TGTGCCAGCAGCAACTACGGGGGAAACACCATATATTTT. It is translated as CASSNYGGNTIYF.

The gene calls are TRBV7-8 and TRBJ1-5; D remains unclear. The V and J ends lost 1 base and 1 base respectively, with 5 bases between them. The V gene's germline CDR1 is SGHVS and CDR2 FQNEAQ. There are 14 residues in the CDR3. CDR3 region: CASSLVASNQPQHF. In DNA form, the CDR3 reads TGTGCCAGCAGCTTAGTGGCCAGCAATCAGCCCCAGCATTTT.

This chain connects TRBV5-1 to TRBJ2-5; 8 bases are shared with TRBD2. The ends lost 5 bases at V and 2 bases at J; junction bases unmatched: 8. The V gene's germline CDR1 is SGHRS and CDR2 YFSETQ. This CDR3 contains 15 residues. CDR3 residues: CASRPAGGTQETQYF. DNA for the CDR3: TGCGCCAGCAGGCCCGCGGGGGGTACTCAAGAGACCCAGTACTTC.

The genes are TRBV5-4 and TRBJ1-6, with D tentatively TRBD1 (5 bases). Germline CDR1 is SGHNT and CDR2 is YYREEE (reference sequence). The CDR3 runs 17 residues. The V end was cut by 4 bases, the J end by 0 bases, with 14 bases between. In nucleotides, the CDR3 is TGTGCCAGCAGCGTGGTCGGGGGGAGCTCCTATAATTCACCCCTCCACTTT. This translates into CASSVVGGSSYNSPLHF. The entire variable domain, with the rest obtained from reference TRBV5-4 and TRBJ1-6, is as follows: ETGVTQSPTHLIKTRGQQVTLRCSSQSGHNTVSWYQQALGQGPQFIFQYYREEENGRGNFPPRFSGLQFPNYSSELNVNALELDDSALYLCASSVVGGSSYNSPLHFGNGTRLTVT.

The chain employs TRBV4-1 and TRBJ2-5; 7 bases are shared with TRBD2. The V gene end was trimmed by 4 bases and the J gene end by 5 bases; junction bases not matched to a gene: 10. Germline-derived CDR1 and CDR2 are MGHRA and YSYEKL. The CDR3 sequence is 15 residues long. The CDR3 region is CASSPSGVPRETQYF. For the CDR3, the DNA is TGCGCCAGCAGCCCTAGCGGAGTTCCGCGCGAGACCCAGTACTTC.

This chain uses TRBV7-2 with TRBJ2-7; 11 bases map to TRBD2. Germline CDR1 SGHTA, CDR2 FQGNSA. After removal of 8 bases from V and 0 bases from J, the junction contained 9 bases not matched to a gene. The CDR3 is 16 amino acids. CDR3 in DNA: TGTGCCAGCGGGATTGATAGCGGGGGGGCCTCCTACGAGCAGTACTTC. Its translation: CASGIDSGGASYEQYF. The full variable domain, completed using reference TRBV7-2 and TRBJ2-7, is GAGVSQSPSNKVTEKGKDVELRCDPISGHTALYWYRQSLGQGLEFLIYFQGNSAPDKSGLPSDRFSAERTGGSVSTLTIQRTQQEDSAVYLCASGIDSGGASYEQYFGPGTRLTVT.

The V gene is TRBV29-1, the J gene TRBJ2-1; D may be TRBD1 (6 bases). CDR1 and CDR2 from the germline V gene are SQVTM and ANQGSEA. The CDR3 is 12 residues long. V lost 4 bases, J lost 5 bases, and 9 bases lay in between. The CDR3 protein is CSVGAGDNEQFF. The DNA of the CDR3 is TGCAGCGTTGGGGCAGGGGACAATGAGCAGTTCTTC.